The sequence of this T cell receptor beta chain was determined in a study of cytomegalovirus exposure and HLA in healthy donors. Whole-study context: Around 200 million T cells yielded approximately 100 million unique TCR beta sequences, as an earlier analysis found.

Trimming at V came to 7 bases and at J to 0 bases, leaving 6 bases not matched to a gene. Germline V lookup: CDR1 MNHNS, CDR2 SASEGT. The CDR3 runs to 14 residues. Comment on this clone: Its antigen is unknown.

The study ran its PCR with 60 Vbeta and 13 Jbeta primers. Only in-frame clones appear in the TCRdb table, and some are missing; sequencing was by immunoSEQ multiplex PCR. Of 99,000 or so clones listed, around 80% were seen once; the top ten hold over 15%. Study-level points and caveats: An analysis done earlier found most TCR beta V segments productive about 87% or about 30% of the time.

Regarding donors, all were healthy bone marrow donors. Unrecorded immune exposure was likely among donors, who were nominally healthy when sampled. Source material: PBMCs. The rearrangement uses TRBV6-1 and TRBJ2-7; TRBD1 matches 7 bases. The receptor was derived from a man in his fifties or sixties in good health and CMV-seropositive. In DNA form, the CDR3 reads TGTGCCAGCACACGACAGGGAAGCTCCTACGAGCAGTACTTC. Translation: CASTRQGSSYEQYF.